The T cell receptor beta chain described here comes from a study of neurological immune-mediated disorders. Each TCR transcript was tagged with a 10-nucleotide random UMI during 5'RACE. Every sequencing run generated over 180 million TCR-beta sequences from 15-18 subjects. TCRdb itself ran the 5' RACE reads through MiXCR, one entry per CDR3 protein. The profile shows 50,000 to 70,000 distinct CDR3 sequences, 3% to 4% of them singletons. V was cut by 5 bases and J by 4 bases, with 4 bases left in between. This CDR3 has 11 residues. The germline CDR1 and CDR2 sequences are SGHRS and YFSETQ. The sample holds many counts of this clonotype. Antigen: not known. General study findings and limits: The study found the most TCR clonal expansion in HTLV-1-associated myelopathy and the least in multiple sclerosis, below healthy controls.

Material: PBMCs. V is TRBV5-1 and J is TRBJ1-3; no firm D call. This TCR was recovered from a man aged 40-50 years with multiple sclerosis. In DNA form, the CDR3 reads TGCGCCAGCAGGGACGGAAACACCATATATTTT. It yields the protein CASRDGNTIYF.